Shown below are 22 T cell receptor beta chains from a single sample sequenced in a study of T cell repertoires in cytomegalovirus infection. MiXCR was run by TCRdb on the reads, yielding one entry per CDR3 protein. The data contain around 630,000 distinct CDR3 sequences, around 24% of them singletons. The specimen sequenced was CD8+ T cells from PBMCs. The receptors here all came from a human donor in good health (CMV status not recorded). Some clones in this sample may be carry-over from other donors' samples.

This clonotype was found a few times. J is TRBJ2-3 and V is TRBV27; the D gene is possibly TRBD2 (5 bases). V gave up 4 bases and J gave up 4 bases, with 18 bases separating them. The germline CDR1 and CDR2 sequences are MNHEY and SMNVEV (reference sequence). The CDR3 is 16 amino acids. The CDR3 region is CASSSRLGARADTQYF. In DNA, the CDR3 is TGTGCCAGCAGTTCCCGGTTGGGAGCGAGGGCAGATACGCAGTATTTT.

The chain carries TRBV12-3 or TRBV12-4 and TRBJ1-1; no firm D call. V lost 3 bases and J 5 bases, leaving 13 bases between the germline ends. This CDR3 comprises 14 residues. CDR3 in DNA: TGTGCCAGCAGTTTCTATCCGCGAGGGACTGAAGCTTTCTTT. Protein: CASSFYPRGTEAFF.

This clonotype was counted only a few times. This chain uses TRBV4-1 with TRBJ1-1; 10 nucleotides line up with TRBD1. Germline assignment: CDR1 MGHRA and CDR2 YSYEKL. CDR3 length: 17 amino acids. V was clipped by 3 bases and J by 0 bases; unmatched bases: 7. The chain's CDR3 is CASSQIGTGDMNTEAFF. The CDR3 DNA follows: TGCGCCAGCAGCCAGATTGGGACAGGGGACATGAACACTGAAGCTTTCTTT.

The chain has TRBV5-4 and TRBJ1-5; D may be TRBD1 (5 bases). Trimming left V 4 bases short and J 1 base short, with 12 bases between. The germline CDR1 and CDR2 sequences are SGHNT and YYREEE (reference sequence). CDR3 length: 15 amino acids. CDR3 DNA: TGTGCCAGCAGCCCGGAGCGGGGGAGCAATCAGCCCCAGCATTTT. Protein product: CASSPERGSNQPQHF.

This clonotype was seen ten or more times. The V and J genes are TRBV7-2 and TRBJ2-2, with D possibly TRBD1 on 5 matching bases. Trimming removed 5 bases from V and 6 bases from J, with 13 bases in between. The CDR3 consists of 14 residues. Germline V gene sequence: CDR1 SGHTA, CDR2 FQGNSA. The CDR3 region is CASSALGPPGELFF. In DNA form, the CDR3 reads TGTGCCAGCAGCGCACTGGGGCCCCCCGGGGAGCTGTTTTTT.

This clonotype came up a few times. V and J are TRBV7-9 and TRBJ2-3, with TRBD2 matching over 8 bases. Trimming cost V 4 bases and J 4 bases; bases outside gene matches: 19. This CDR3 region has 19 residues. CDR1 is SEHNR, CDR2 FQNEAQ, per germline (reference sequence). CDR3 region: CASSSETAEAGLVPDTQYF. CDR3 sequence (DNA): TGTGCCAGCAGCTCGGAAACAGCAGAGGCGGGACTAGTCCCAGATACGCAGTATTTT.

This clonotype has a single count. The CDR3 loop reads CASSRGLVETQYF. DNA for the CDR3: TGCGCCAGCAGCCGGGGACTAGTAGAGACCCAGTACTTC. The chain combines TRBV4-3 with TRBJ2-5; 8 positions agree with TRBD2. Germline CDR1 and CDR2: LGHNA and YSLEER. V was pared by 4 bases and J by 4 bases, with 2 bases of the junction left unmatched. The CDR3 is made up of 13 amino acids.

The sample holds many counts of this clonotype. The V and J genes are TRBV7-6 and TRBJ2-2; tentatively, D is TRBD2 (5 bases). Germline loops: CDR1 SGHVS, CDR2 FNYEAQ. Deletions cut 4 bases from V and 1 base from J, with 13 bases between. This CDR3 has 16 residues. This chain's CDR3 is CASSSEVEGNTGELFF. The CDR3 DNA sequence: TGTGCCAGCAGCTCAGAAGTAGAGGGGAACACCGGGGAGCTGTTTTTT.

Regarding this clonotype: One end of the junction varies from germline; a read error may be responsible. The gene calls are TRBV10-3 and TRBJ2-2; 9 bases are shared with TRBD1. The CDR3 extends over 16 amino acids. Germline CDR1 is ENHRY and CDR2 is SYGVKD. CDR3 nucleotide sequence: TGTGCCATCAGTGGAGGCGGGACAGGGTTCACCTGGGAGCTGTTTTTT. This encodes CAISGGGTGFTWELFF.

This clonotype was recorded a few times. The chain combines TRBV7-6 with TRBJ2-3; 10 bases are a match to TRBD1. The CDR3 spans 16 residues. V lost 5 bases, J lost 0 bases, and 5 bases stayed unmatched. CDR1 is SGHVS and CDR2 is FNYEAQ in the germline V gene. The CDR3 sequence: CASSRRQGASTDTQYF. As DNA, the CDR3 is TGTGCCAGCAGCCGGAGACAGGGGGCGAGCACAGATACGCAGTATTTT.

This clonotype showed up many times. The chain is built from TRBV7-9 and TRBJ2-5, with no clear D. This CDR3 has 16 residues. V lost 5 bases and J 2 bases, leaving 18 bases between the germline ends. Germline V lookup: CDR1 SEHNR, CDR2 FQNEAQ (reference sequence). The CDR3 is CASSPQAPPLQETQYF. The CDR3 region has the DNA TGTGCCAGCAGCCCTCAAGCCCCTCCGCTACAAGAGACCCAGTACTTC.

The chain uses TRBV15 and TRBJ1-1; a possible D gene is TRBD1 (5 bases). The CDR3 runs 13 residues. Germline assignment: CDR1 LNHNV and CDR2 YYDKDF (reference sequence). Trimming left V 8 bases short and J 3 bases short, with 13 bases between. CDR3 protein: CATGTTGDTEAFF. Written as DNA, the CDR3 is TGTGCCACCGGCACAACGGGGGACACTGAAGCTTTCTTT.

The chain carries TRBV27 and TRBJ1-5, with 9 bases identical to TRBD1. Germline lookup yields CDR1 MNHEY and CDR2 SMNVEV (reference sequence). The trim removed 5 bases at V and 7 bases at J, leaving 6 bases unmatched. The CDR3 runs to 14 residues. The CDR3 DNA reads TGTGCCAGCAGTCTCGGGACAGGGTCCCAGCCCCAGCATTTT. This gives the protein CASSLGTGSQPQHF.

In its sample, this clonotype was seen many times. The rearrangement joins TRBV28 to TRBJ2-6, with unresolved D. This CDR3 is 14 amino acids long. Trimming removed 6 bases from V and 1 base from J, with 7 bases in between. CDR1 and CDR2 from the germline V gene are MDHEN and SYDVKM. CDR3 sequence reads: CASSLGSGANVLTF. The CDR3 nucleotides are TGTGCCAGCAGCTTAGGATCTGGGGCCAACGTCCTGACTTTC.

This clonotype was seen repeatedly, ten times or more. This chain connects TRBV7-6 to TRBJ2-2; possibly TRBD1 for D (5 bases). The V and J ends lost 5 bases and 5 bases respectively, with 12 bases between them. Germline CDR1 and CDR2: SGHVS and FNYEAQ. CDR3 length: 14 residues. The CDR3 DNA is TGTGCCAGCAGCATCCAGGGTAAAACCGGGGAGCTGTTTTTT. This translates into CASSIQGKTGELFF.

The table lists this clonotype with many counts. The chain is built from TRBV7-6 and TRBJ2-5; D ambiguous. Per germline, CDR1 SGHVS and CDR2 FNYEAQ. The CDR3 contains 13 residues. Trimming removed 5 bases from V and 4 bases from J, with 11 bases in between. The CDR3 region has the DNA TGTGCCAGCAGCCCAGCGAATTCAGAGACCCAGTACTTC. This gives the protein CASSPANSETQYF. The variable domain in full, with the rest retrieved from reference TRBV7-6 and TRBJ2-5, is GAGVSQSPRYKVTKRGQDVALRCDPISGHVSLYWYRQALGQGPEFLTYFNYEAQQDKSGLPNDRFSAERPEGSISTLTIQRTEQRDSAMYRCASSPANSETQYFGPGTRLLVL.

Ten or more counts support this clonotype. The chain combines TRBV7-2 with TRBJ1-2; no definite D call. V gave up 4 bases and J gave up 10 bases, with 13 bases separating them. Germline V gene sequence: CDR1 SGHTA, CDR2 FQGNSA. The CDR3 has 12 residues. CDR3 protein: CASSSPGRDYTF. The CDR3 bases are TGTGCCAGCAGCTCTCCAGGTAGAGACTACACCTTC.

This clonotype was counted a single time. The junction departs from germline at one end; a sequencing error may be responsible. The chain employs TRBV6-2 or TRBV6-3 and TRBJ2-5; TRBD1 agrees at 8 bases. Germline V CDR1 and CDR2: MNHEY, SVGEGT. The CDR3 totals 14 residues. This CDR3 is CANSSWTGPETQYF. The CDR3 nucleotides read TGTGCCAACAGTTCCTGGACAGGGCCAGAGACCCAGTACTTC.

Notes on this clonotype: A read error is possible here, since a much larger clone lies one base away. CDR3 sequence reads: CAGGLLYNEQFF. The CDR3 bases are TGTGCTGGTGGTTTACTTTACAATGAGCAGTTCTTC. The chain is built from TRBV12-5 and TRBJ2-1; D is ambiguous. Per germline, CDR1 LGHNT and CDR2 FRNRAP. This CDR3 comprises 12 residues. Filled out from reference TRBV12-5 and TRBJ2-1, the complete variable domain reads DARVTQTPRHKVTEMGQEVTMRCQPILGHNTVFWYRQTMMQGLELLAYFRNRAPLDDSGMPKDRFSAEMPDATLATLKIQPSEPRDSAVYFCAGGLLYNEQFFGPGTRLTVL.

V is TRBV12-3 or TRBV12-4 and J is TRBJ2-5, with D perhaps TRBD2 (6 bases). Between the trimmed V and J ends, which lost 6 bases and 5 bases, there was a span of 16 bases. The CDR3 consists of 14 residues. The CDR3 here is CASSYGGELETQYF. CDR3 DNA: TGTGCCAGCAGCTACGGCGGGGAATTGGAGACCCAGTACTTC.

This clonotype occurred many times. The chain couples TRBV10-3 to TRBJ2-5; D not resolved. V was trimmed by 10 bases and J by 4 bases, leaving 10 bases between them. The germline gives CDR1 ENHRY, CDR2 SYGVKD. The CDR3 consists of 11 residues. CDR3 sequence (DNA): TGTGCCAGCCTCAACGGAGAGACCCAGTACTTC. Encoded protein: CASLNGETQYF.

In this sample, this clonotype turned up many times. The chain has TRBV2 and TRBJ2-7, with TRBD1 identical over 7 bases. The V gene end was trimmed by 8 bases and the J gene end by 6 bases; junction bases not matched to a gene: 7. CDR3 size: 12 residues. Germline CDR1 SNHLY, CDR2 FYNNEI. The chain's CDR3 is CASVAGGSEQYF. CDR3 DNA sequence: TGTGCCAGCGTGGCAGGGGGAAGCGAGCAGTACTTC.